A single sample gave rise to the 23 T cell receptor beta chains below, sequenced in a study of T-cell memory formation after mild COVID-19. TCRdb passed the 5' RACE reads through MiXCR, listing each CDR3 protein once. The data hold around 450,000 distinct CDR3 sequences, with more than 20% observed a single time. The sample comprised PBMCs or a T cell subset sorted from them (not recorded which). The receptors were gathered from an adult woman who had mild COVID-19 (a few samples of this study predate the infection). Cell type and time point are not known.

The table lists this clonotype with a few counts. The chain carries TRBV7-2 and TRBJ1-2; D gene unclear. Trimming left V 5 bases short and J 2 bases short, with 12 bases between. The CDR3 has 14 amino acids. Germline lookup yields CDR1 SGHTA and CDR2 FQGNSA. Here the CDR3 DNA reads TGTGCCAGCAGCCCTAGAAGAGACAACTATGGCTACACCTTC. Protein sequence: CASSPRRDNYGYTF.

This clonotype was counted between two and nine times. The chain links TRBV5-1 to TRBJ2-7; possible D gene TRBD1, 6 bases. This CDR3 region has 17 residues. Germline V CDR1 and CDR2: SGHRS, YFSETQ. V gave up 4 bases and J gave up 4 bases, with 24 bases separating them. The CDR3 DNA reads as TGCGCCAGCAGCCCGACAATAGGGGGAGCGAAGGGGTACGAGCAGTACTTC. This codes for CASSPTIGGAKGYEQYF.

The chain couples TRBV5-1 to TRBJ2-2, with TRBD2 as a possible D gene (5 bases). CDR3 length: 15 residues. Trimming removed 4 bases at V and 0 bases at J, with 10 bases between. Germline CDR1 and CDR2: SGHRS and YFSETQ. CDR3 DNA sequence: TGCGCCAGCAGCCTGACTACTACGAACACCGGGGAGCTGTTTTTT. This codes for CASSLTTTNTGELFF.

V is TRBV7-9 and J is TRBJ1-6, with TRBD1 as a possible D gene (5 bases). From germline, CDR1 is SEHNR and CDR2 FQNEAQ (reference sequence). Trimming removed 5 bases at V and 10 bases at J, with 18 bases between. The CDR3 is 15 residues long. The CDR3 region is CASSPTSGGVSPLHF. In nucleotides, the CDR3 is TGTGCCAGCAGCCCCACTAGCGGGGGTGTCTCACCCCTCCACTTT. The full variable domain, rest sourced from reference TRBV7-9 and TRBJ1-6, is DTGVSQNPRHKITKRGQNVTFRCDPISEHNRLYWYRQTLGQGPEFLTYFQNEAQLEKSRLLSDRFSAERPKGSFSTLEIQRTEQGDSAMYLCASSPTSGGVSPLHFGNGTRLTVT.

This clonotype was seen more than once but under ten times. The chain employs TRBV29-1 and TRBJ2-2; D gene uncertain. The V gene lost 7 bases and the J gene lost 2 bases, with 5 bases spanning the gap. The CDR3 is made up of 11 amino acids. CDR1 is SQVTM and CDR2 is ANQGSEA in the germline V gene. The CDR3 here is CSGENTGELFF. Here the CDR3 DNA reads TGCAGCGGAGAAAACACCGGGGAGCTGTTTTTT.

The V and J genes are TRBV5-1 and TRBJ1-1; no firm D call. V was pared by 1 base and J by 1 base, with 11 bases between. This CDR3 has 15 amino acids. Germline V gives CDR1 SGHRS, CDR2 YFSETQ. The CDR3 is CASSLNANGNTEAFF. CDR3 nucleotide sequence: TGCGCCAGCAGCTTGAACGCAAACGGGAACACTGAAGCTTTCTTT.

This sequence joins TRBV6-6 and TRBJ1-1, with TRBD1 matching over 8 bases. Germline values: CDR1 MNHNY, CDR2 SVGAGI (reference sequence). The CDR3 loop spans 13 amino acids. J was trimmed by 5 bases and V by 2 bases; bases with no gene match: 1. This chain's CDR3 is CASSYRTGTEAFF. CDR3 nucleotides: TGTGCCAGCAGTTACCGGACAGGGACTGAAGCTTTCTTT.

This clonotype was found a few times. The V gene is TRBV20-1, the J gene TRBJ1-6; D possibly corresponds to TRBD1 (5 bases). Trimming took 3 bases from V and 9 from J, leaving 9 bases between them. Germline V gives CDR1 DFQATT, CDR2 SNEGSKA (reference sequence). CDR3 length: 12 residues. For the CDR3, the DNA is TGCAGTGCTAGGGGGGATTTTTCACCCCTCCACTTT. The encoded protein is CSARGDFSPLHF.

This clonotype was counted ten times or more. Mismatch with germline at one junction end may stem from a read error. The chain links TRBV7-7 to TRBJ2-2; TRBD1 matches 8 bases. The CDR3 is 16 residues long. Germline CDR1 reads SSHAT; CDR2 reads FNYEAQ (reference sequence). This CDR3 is CASSLAAGGRTGELFF. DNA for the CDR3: TGTGCTAGCAGCTTAGCGGCAGGGGGCAGGACCGGGGAGCTGTTTTTT. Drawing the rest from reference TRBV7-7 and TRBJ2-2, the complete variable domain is GAGVSQSPRYKVTKRGQDVTLRCDPISSHATLYWYQQALGQGPEFLTYFNYEAQPDKSGLPSDRFSAERPEGSISTLTIQRTEQRDSAMYRCASSLAAGGRTGELFFGEGSRLTVL.

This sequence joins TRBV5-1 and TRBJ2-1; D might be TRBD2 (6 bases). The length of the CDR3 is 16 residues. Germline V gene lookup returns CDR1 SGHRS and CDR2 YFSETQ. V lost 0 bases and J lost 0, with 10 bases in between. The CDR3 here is CASSLGTMSSYNEQFF. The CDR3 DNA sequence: TGCGCCAGCAGCTTGGGGACTATGAGCTCCTACAATGAGCAGTTCTTC.

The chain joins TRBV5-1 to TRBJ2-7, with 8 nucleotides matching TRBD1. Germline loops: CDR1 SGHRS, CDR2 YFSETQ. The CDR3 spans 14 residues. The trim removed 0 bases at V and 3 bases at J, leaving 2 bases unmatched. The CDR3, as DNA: TGCGCCAGCAGCTTGGACGACAGGGGCTACGAGCAGTACTTC. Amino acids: CASSLDDRGYEQYF.

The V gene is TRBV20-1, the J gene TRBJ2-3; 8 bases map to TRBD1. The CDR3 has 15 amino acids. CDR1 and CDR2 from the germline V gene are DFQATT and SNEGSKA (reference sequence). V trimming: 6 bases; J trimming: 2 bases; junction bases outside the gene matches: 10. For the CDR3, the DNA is TGCAGTGCCAACGACAGGGGTCTTGTCACAGATACGCAGTATTTT. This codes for CSANDRGLVTDTQYF.

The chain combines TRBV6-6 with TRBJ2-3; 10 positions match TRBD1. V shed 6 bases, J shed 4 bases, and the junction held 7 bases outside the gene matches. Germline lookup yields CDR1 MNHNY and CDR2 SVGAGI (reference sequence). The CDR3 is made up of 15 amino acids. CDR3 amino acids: CASSSGTGASDTQYF. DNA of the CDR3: TGTGCCAGCAGCTCCGGGACAGGGGCTTCAGATACGCAGTATTTT.

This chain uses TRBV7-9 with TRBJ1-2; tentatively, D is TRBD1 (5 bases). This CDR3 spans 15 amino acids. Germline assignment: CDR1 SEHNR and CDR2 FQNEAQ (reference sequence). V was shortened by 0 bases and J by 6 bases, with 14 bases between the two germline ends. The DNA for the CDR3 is TGTGCCAGCAGCTTAGCCCTAGACGCACAGGATGGCTACACCTTC. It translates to CASSLALDAQDGYTF. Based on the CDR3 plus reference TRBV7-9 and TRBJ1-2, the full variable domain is DTGVSQNPRHKITKRGQNVTFRCDPISEHNRLYWYRQTLGQGPEFLTYFQNEAQLEKSRLLSDRFSAERPKGSFSTLEIQRTEQGDSAMYLCASSLALDAQDGYTFGSGTRLTVV.

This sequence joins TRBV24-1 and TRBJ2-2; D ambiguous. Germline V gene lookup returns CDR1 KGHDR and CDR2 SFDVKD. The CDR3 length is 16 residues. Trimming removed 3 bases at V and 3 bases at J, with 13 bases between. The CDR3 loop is CATSDTLSSDTGELFF. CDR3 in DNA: TGTGCCACCAGTGATACCTTGTCTAGTGACACCGGGGAGCTGTTTTTT.

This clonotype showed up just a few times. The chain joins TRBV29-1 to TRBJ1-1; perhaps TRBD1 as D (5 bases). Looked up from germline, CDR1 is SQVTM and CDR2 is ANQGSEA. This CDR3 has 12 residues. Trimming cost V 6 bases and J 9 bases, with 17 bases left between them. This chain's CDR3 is CSVSNDRGKAFF. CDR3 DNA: TGCAGCGTGTCGAATGACAGAGGAAAAGCTTTCTTT.

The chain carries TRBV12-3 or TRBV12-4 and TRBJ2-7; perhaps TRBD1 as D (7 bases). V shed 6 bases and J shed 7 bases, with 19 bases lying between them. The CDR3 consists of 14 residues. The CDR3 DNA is TGTGCCAGCAGGGAGACAGGGAGGAGGGGGGAGCAGTACTTC. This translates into CASRETGRRGEQYF.

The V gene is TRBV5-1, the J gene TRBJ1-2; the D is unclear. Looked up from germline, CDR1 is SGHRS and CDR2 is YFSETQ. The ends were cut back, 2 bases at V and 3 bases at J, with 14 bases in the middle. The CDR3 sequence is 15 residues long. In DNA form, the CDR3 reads TGCGCCAGCAGCTTCGACCCAGCCCTCTACTATGGCTACACCTTC. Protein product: CASSFDPALYYGYTF. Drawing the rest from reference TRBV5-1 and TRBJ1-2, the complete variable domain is KAGVTQTPRYLIKTRGQQVTLSCSPISGHRSVSWYQQTPGQGLQFLFEYFSETQRNKGNFPGRFSGRQFSNSRSEMNVSTLELGDSALYLCASSFDPALYYGYTFGSGTRLTVV.

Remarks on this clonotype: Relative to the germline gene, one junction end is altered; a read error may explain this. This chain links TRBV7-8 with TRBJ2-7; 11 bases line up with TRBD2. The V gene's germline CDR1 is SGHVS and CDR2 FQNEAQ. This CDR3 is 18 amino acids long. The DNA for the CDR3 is TGTGCCAGCAGCCCCAGGGGGCTAGCGGGAGGCTTCTCCCACGAGCAGTACTTC. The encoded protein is CASSPRGLAGGFSHEQYF.

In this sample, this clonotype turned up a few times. CDR3 nucleotides: TGTGCCTGGAGGGTAGCCATGAACACTGAAGCTTTCTTT. It specifies CAWRVAMNTEAFF. The rearrangement links TRBV30 to TRBJ1-1; D unclear. Germline V gene data show CDR1 as GTSNPN and CDR2 as SVGIG (reference sequence). Deletions cut 3 bases from V and 0 bases from J, with 8 bases between. The CDR3 is 13 residues long.

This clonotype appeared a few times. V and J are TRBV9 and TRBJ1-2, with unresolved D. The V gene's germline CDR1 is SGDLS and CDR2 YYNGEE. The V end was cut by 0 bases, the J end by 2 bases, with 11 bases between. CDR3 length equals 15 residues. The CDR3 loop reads CASSVEVRTNYGYTF. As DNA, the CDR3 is TGTGCCAGCAGCGTAGAGGTCAGAACGAACTATGGCTACACCTTC.

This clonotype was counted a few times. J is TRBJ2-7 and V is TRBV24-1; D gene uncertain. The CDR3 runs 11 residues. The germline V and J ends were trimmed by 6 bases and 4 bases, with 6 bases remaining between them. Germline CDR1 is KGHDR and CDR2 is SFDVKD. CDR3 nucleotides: TGTGCCACCAGTCAAGGGTACGAGCAGTACTTC. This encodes CATSQGYEQYF.

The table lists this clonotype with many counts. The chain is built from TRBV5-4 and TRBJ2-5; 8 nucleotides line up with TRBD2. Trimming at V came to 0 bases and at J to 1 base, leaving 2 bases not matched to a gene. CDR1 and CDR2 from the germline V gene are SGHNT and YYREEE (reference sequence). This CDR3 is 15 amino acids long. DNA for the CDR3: TGTGCCAGCAGCTTGGCGGGGGGGCTCCAAGAGACCCAGTACTTC. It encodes CASSLAGGLQETQYF.